The 31 T cell receptor beta chains given below trace back to one sample, sequenced in a study of blood T cell repertoires in COVID-19. The method was immunoSEQ multiplex PCR; TCRdb's version includes in-frame clones alone and lacks a portion of them. The sample yields approximately 140,000 clones, approximately 80% seen once. The material sequenced was peripheral blood. All receptors derive from a man aged 55 to 69 with active or convalescent COVID-19.

The chain has TRBV3-1 (or the pseudogene TRBV3-2) and TRBJ1-6, with 7 nucleotides matching TRBD1. The V gene's germline CDR1 is LGHDT and CDR2 YNNKEL (reference sequence). The CDR3 runs 15 residues. The V gene end was trimmed by 1 base and the J gene end by 7 bases; junction bases not matched to a gene: 4. The CDR3 nucleotides read TGTGCCAGCAGCCAAGGAGGGACAGCCAATTCACCCCTCCACTTT. The encoded protein is CASSQGGTANSPLHF.

This clone turned up a few times. The rearrangement uses TRBV2 and TRBJ2-7, with 8 bases fitting TRBD1. The CDR3 is made up of 12 amino acids. Looked up from germline, CDR1 is SNHLY and CDR2 is FYNNEI. With 6 bases clipped from V and 5 bases from J, the junction kept 3 bases outside the gene matches. CDR3 loop: CASRKTGDEQYF. In nucleotides, the CDR3 is TGTGCCAGCAGGAAGACAGGGGACGAGCAGTACTTC. The variable domain in full, completed from reference TRBV2 and TRBJ2-7, reads EPEVTQTPSHQVTQMGQEVILRCVPISNHLYFYWYRQILGQKVEFLVSFYNNEISEKSEIFDDQFSVERPDGSNFTLKIRSTKLEDSAMYFCASRKTGDEQYFGPGTRLTVT.

The J gene is TRBJ1-5, the V gene TRBV4-1, with D uncertain. The CDR3 runs to 15 residues. Germline values: CDR1 MGHRA, CDR2 YSYEKL. V dropped 1 base and J dropped 0 bases, with 7 bases sitting between them. The CDR3 region is CASSQVSGSNQPQHF. CDR3 in DNA: TGCGCCAGCAGCCAAGTATCCGGTAGCAATCAGCCCCAGCATTTT.

The CDR3 protein is CAISEGAGWGNEQFF. CDR3 DNA sequence: TGTGCCATCAGTGAGGGAGCGGGGTGGGGCAATGAGCAGTTCTTC. The chain employs TRBV10-3 and TRBJ2-1; 7 nucleotides align to TRBD2. The CDR3 is 15 residues long. Losses at the gene ends were 2 bases for V and 6 bases for J; bases not matched to a gene: 7. Germline CDR1 is ENHRY and CDR2 is SYGVKD.

The chain combines TRBV19 with TRBJ2-5, with TRBD1 identical over 8 bases. V was clipped by 5 bases and J by 5 bases; unmatched bases: 4. The germline gives CDR1 LNHDA, CDR2 SQIVND (reference sequence). CDR3 length equals 13 residues. The CDR3 loop is CASSEQGDETQYF. CDR3 in DNA: TGTGCCAGTAGTGAACAGGGGGACGAGACCCAGTACTTC.

The V gene is TRBV15, the J gene TRBJ1-5; TRBD1 matches 10 bases. The CDR3 length is 16 residues. J was trimmed by 7 bases and V by 6 bases; bases with no gene match: 12. Germline CDR1 LNHNV, CDR2 YYDKDF (reference sequence). The CDR3 spells CATRRNGQGDNQPQHF. The CDR3 bases are TGTGCCACCAGAAGAAATGGACAGGGGGACAACCAGCCCCAGCATTTT.

This chain connects TRBV18 to TRBJ1-2; 7 bases fit TRBD1. This CDR3 contains 14 residues. Germline V CDR1 and CDR2: KGHSH, LQKENI. The V segment lost 2 bases and the J segment 6 bases; nucleotides outside the gene matches: 6. CDR3 sequence (DNA): TGTGCCAGCTCACCAGCGGACAGGCCCAATGGCTACACCTTC. Protein sequence: CASSPADRPNGYTF. The full variable domain, rest sourced from reference TRBV18 and TRBJ1-2, is NAGVMQNPRHLVRRRGQEARLRCSPMKGHSHVYWYRQLPEEGLKFMVYLQKENIIDESGMPKERFSAEFPKEGPSILRIQQVVRGDSAAYFCASSPADRPNGYTFGSGTRLTVV.

This clone showed up just a few times. V and J are TRBV4-1 and TRBJ1-6; 9 nucleotides agree with TRBD1. The V gene's germline CDR1 is MGHRA and CDR2 YSYEKL. V lost 0 bases, J lost 9 bases, and 12 bases stayed unmatched. CDR3 length equals 18 residues. CDR3 residues: CASSQEQNRRDRVSPLHF. CDR3 nucleotide sequence: TGCGCCAGCAGCCAAGAGCAAAACCGCCGGGACAGGGTTTCACCCCTCCACTTT.

This chain joins TRBV14 and TRBJ1-2; D is unclear. Trimming shortened V by 5 bases and J by 4 bases, and 11 bases separated the two germline ends. This CDR3 is built from 13 residues. Germline CDR1 SGHDN, CDR2 FVKESK. Written as DNA, the CDR3 is TGTGCCAGCAGCGAAGGGAGGTTCTATGGCTACACCTTC. Protein: CASSEGRFYGYTF.

The genes are TRBV18 and TRBJ2-7, with D perhaps TRBD2 (6 bases). This CDR3 has 14 amino acids. Germline V gives CDR1 KGHSH, CDR2 LQKENI. Trimming cost V 2 bases and J 0 bases, with 8 bases left between them. CDR3: CASSPGGNSYEQYF. CDR3 coding DNA: TGTGCCAGCTCACCAGGAGGGAACTCCTACGAGCAGTACTTC.

The chain is built from TRBV29-1 and TRBJ1-2; 7 bases line up with TRBD1. Germline V gene lookup returns CDR1 SQVTM and CDR2 ANQGSEA. The trim removed 5 bases at V and 6 bases at J, leaving 3 bases unmatched. The CDR3 extends over 11 amino acids. Here the CDR3 reads CSVFGQDGYTF. CDR3 in DNA: TGCAGCGTTTTTGGACAGGATGGCTACACCTTC.

The V and J genes are TRBV29-1 and TRBJ2-7, with D perhaps matching TRBD1 (5 bases). Per the germline V gene, CDR1 is SQVTM and CDR2 is ANQGSEA. This CDR3 is 13 amino acids long. Deletions cut 2 bases from V and 4 bases from J, with 12 bases between. CDR3 region: CSVEWQGSYEQYF. Here the CDR3 DNA reads TGCAGCGTTGAATGGCAGGGTAGTTACGAGCAGTACTTC.

This chain uses TRBV7-2 with TRBJ1-1; D remains ambiguous. This CDR3 comprises 15 residues. Per the germline V gene, CDR1 is SGHTA and CDR2 is FQGNSA. Trimming stripped 2 bases from V and 4 bases from J, with 14 bases between. In DNA, the CDR3 is TGTGCCAGCAGCTTACGGAGAGGTCCGGGCACTGAAGCTTTCTTT. It is translated as CASSLRRGPGTEAFF.

The J gene is TRBJ2-3, the V gene TRBV7-3; D gene unclear. Germline V lookup: CDR1 SGHTA, CDR2 FQGTGA. The CDR3 is 13 amino acids. Trimming pared 5 bases from V and 4 bases from J, leaving 10 bases between. CDR3 bases: TGTGCCAGCAGCACCTCCGGGTCAGATACGCAGTATTTT. Translating it yields CASSTSGSDTQYF.

This clone showed up just a few times. The V gene is TRBV5-8, the J gene TRBJ1-4, with 9 bases that match TRBD1. This CDR3 contains 15 residues. V dropped 4 bases and J dropped 5; count of bases not matched to a gene: 6. Germline values: CDR1 SGHTS, CDR2 YDEGEE. The CDR3 protein is CASSPGQGMNEKLFF. Here the CDR3 DNA reads TGTGCCAGCAGCCCCGGACAGGGGATGAATGAAAAACTGTTTTTT.

A few counts support this clone. V gene TRBV13 combines with J gene TRBJ1-1, with D hard to call. CDR3 length equals 14 residues. Germline V gene sequence: CDR1 PRHDT, CDR2 FYEKMQ (reference sequence). Trimming removed 2 bases at V and 1 base at J, with 8 bases between. CDR3 protein: CASSLQFKNTEAFF. CDR3 DNA: TGTGCCAGCAGCTTACAATTCAAGAACACTGAAGCTTTCTTT.

This chain uses TRBV5-1 with TRBJ1-2, with 7 bases aligning to TRBD1. Germline trimming cut 0 bases from V and 0 bases from J; bases unmatched to any gene: 5. Germline V lookup: CDR1 SGHRS, CDR2 YFSETQ. CDR3 length: 16 residues. Here the CDR3 DNA reads TGCGCCAGCAGCTTGGGGGACAGTGAAGCTAACTATGGCTACACCTTC. Translated, it gives CASSLGDSEANYGYTF.

This clone was recorded once. The chain uses TRBV12-5 and TRBJ2-1; tentative D call: TRBD2 (6 bases). CDR1 LGHNT and CDR2 FRNRAP come from the germline V gene. Trimming pared 5 bases from V and 3 bases from J, leaving 14 bases between. This CDR3 is built from 15 residues. The CDR3 is CASGTPEGGYNEQFF. CDR3 coding DNA: TGTGCTAGTGGTACCCCGGAGGGAGGCTACAATGAGCAGTTCTTC.

Concerning this clone itself: Distinct nucleotide sequences in the sample also encode this CDR3. This rearrangement joins TRBV18 to TRBJ2-3; D is undetermined. Trimming took 3 bases from V and 0 from J, leaving 4 bases between them. Looked up from germline, CDR1 is KGHSH and CDR2 is LQKENI. The CDR3 has 13 residues. CDR3 coding DNA: TGTGCCAGCTCACCCCCTAGCACAGATACGCAGTATTTT. Protein product: CASSPPSTDTQYF.

The J gene is TRBJ1-6, the V gene TRBV14; D remains ambiguous. The ends were cut back, 2 bases at V and 11 bases at J, with 10 bases in the middle. The germline V gene encodes CDR1 SGHDN and CDR2 FVKESK. The CDR3 runs 13 residues. CDR3 loop: CASSQLSPAPLHF. In DNA form, the CDR3 reads TGTGCCAGCAGCCAATTATCACCGGCACCCCTCCACTTT.

The V and J genes are TRBV27 and TRBJ1-1; the match to TRBD1 covers 7 bases. From germline, CDR1 is MNHEY and CDR2 SMNVEV (reference sequence). The CDR3 spans 20 residues. V shed 3 bases and J 0 bases; nucleotides not matched to a gene: 19. CDR3 sequence (DNA): TGTGCCAGCAGTTTTGGGGCTTGGGACAGACTTCCTGCCATGAACACTGAAGCTTTCTTT. Translated: CASSFGAWDRLPAMNTEAFF.

The chain has TRBV4-1 and TRBJ2-3; possible D gene TRBD1, 6 bases. The germline CDR1 and CDR2 sequences are MGHRA and YSYEKL. The CDR3 sequence is 14 residues long. V lost 1 base and J lost 4, with 9 bases in between. CDR3 bases: TGCGCCAGCAGCCAAGGAAGGGGGTCAGATACGCAGTATTTT. It codes for CASSQGRGSDTQYF.

The chain carries TRBV3-1 (or the pseudogene TRBV3-2) and TRBJ1-4, with 12 bases that match TRBD1. Germline lookup yields CDR1 LGHDT and CDR2 YNNKEL (reference sequence). This CDR3 comprises 16 residues. With 1 base clipped from V and 8 bases from J, the junction kept 5 bases outside the gene matches. DNA for the CDR3: TGTGCCAGCAGCCAAGGCACCGGGACAGGGGGCGAAAAACTGTTTTTT. Its translation: CASSQGTGTGGEKLFF.

The rearrangement joins TRBV27 to TRBJ2-3; D possibly corresponds to TRBD2 (6 bases). The length of the CDR3 is 12 residues. Germline CDR1 and CDR2: MNHEY and SMNVEV (reference sequence). Trimming left V 6 bases short and J 11 bases short, with 15 bases between. For the CDR3, the DNA is TGTGCCAGCAGCCCTCTCGGGACTCAGCAGTATTTT. Translation gives CASSPLGTQQYF.

V usage is TRBV4-1 and J usage is TRBJ1-1; D gene unclear. The CDR3 runs to 14 residues. Trimming cost V 4 bases and J 1 base, with 10 bases left between them. Germline loops: CDR1 MGHRA, CDR2 YSYEKL. CDR3 DNA sequence: TGCGCCAGCAGCCCAGAGCCCGGGAACACTGAAGCTTTCTTT. Amino acids: CASSPEPGNTEAFF.

V usage is TRBV7-6 and J usage is TRBJ1-5, with TRBD1 matching over 7 bases. V lost 4 bases and J lost 6; bases outside the gene matches: 6. Germline CDR1 is SGHVS and CDR2 is FNYEAQ. The CDR3 sequence is 14 residues long. CDR3 amino acids: CASSSTGDSQPQHF. CDR3 bases: TGTGCCAGCAGCTCAACAGGGGACAGTCAGCCCCAGCATTTT.

The chain joins TRBV19 to TRBJ2-1, with a weak D call TRBD2 (5 bases). The CDR3 is 14 amino acids. V was trimmed by 4 bases and J by 7 bases, leaving 14 bases between them. From germline, CDR1 is LNHDA and CDR2 SQIVND (reference sequence). CDR3 sequence: CASSTQTGGNEQFF. The CDR3 DNA reads TGTGCCAGTAGTACCCAAACCGGCGGGAATGAGCAGTTCTTC.

In DNA, the CDR3 is TGTGCCAGCTCCCGACAGGGTGTAACCCACGAGCAGTACTTC. Residues: CASSRQGVTHEQYF. V and J are TRBV18 and TRBJ2-7; 7 bases align to TRBD1. The CDR3 runs 14 residues. In germline, CDR1 is KGHSH, CDR2 LQKENI. Losses at the gene ends were 6 bases for V and 5 bases for J; bases not matched to a gene: 10.

V and J are TRBV7-9 and TRBJ1-5, with D hard to call. Trimming removed 3 bases from V and 5 bases from J, with 8 bases in between. Germline assignment: CDR1 SEHNR and CDR2 FQNEAQ (reference sequence). The CDR3 totals 13 residues. The CDR3 DNA reads as TGTGCCAGCAGCTTGGCGGACTATCAGCCCCAGCATTTT. Its translation is CASSLADYQPQHF.

The chain combines TRBV5-1 with TRBJ2-1, with TRBD1 matching over 10 bases. The CDR3 loop spans 15 amino acids. CDR1 is SGHRS and CDR2 is YFSETQ in the germline V gene. Trimming took 3 bases from V and 7 from J; bases not matched to a gene: 7. The CDR3: CASSSGQGVGNEQFF. The CDR3 DNA reads as TGCGCCAGCAGCTCCGGACAGGGGGTGGGAAATGAGCAGTTCTTC. The full variable domain, with the rest looked up from reference TRBV5-1 and TRBJ2-1, is KAGVTQTPRYLIKTRGQQVTLSCSPISGHRSVSWYQQTPGQGLQFLFEYFSETQRNKGNFPGRFSGRQFSNSRSEMNVSTLELGDSALYLCASSSGQGVGNEQFFGPGTRLTVL.

This chain uses TRBV28 with TRBJ2-7; a possible D gene is TRBD1 (6 bases). V shed 8 bases and J shed 5 bases, with 13 bases lying between them. Germline V gene lookup returns CDR1 MDHEN and CDR2 SYDVKM. The CDR3 is 12 residues long. The CDR3 reads CASSLTGNEQYF. The CDR3 DNA reads as TGTGCCAGCTCACTCACAGGGAACGAGCAGTACTTC.